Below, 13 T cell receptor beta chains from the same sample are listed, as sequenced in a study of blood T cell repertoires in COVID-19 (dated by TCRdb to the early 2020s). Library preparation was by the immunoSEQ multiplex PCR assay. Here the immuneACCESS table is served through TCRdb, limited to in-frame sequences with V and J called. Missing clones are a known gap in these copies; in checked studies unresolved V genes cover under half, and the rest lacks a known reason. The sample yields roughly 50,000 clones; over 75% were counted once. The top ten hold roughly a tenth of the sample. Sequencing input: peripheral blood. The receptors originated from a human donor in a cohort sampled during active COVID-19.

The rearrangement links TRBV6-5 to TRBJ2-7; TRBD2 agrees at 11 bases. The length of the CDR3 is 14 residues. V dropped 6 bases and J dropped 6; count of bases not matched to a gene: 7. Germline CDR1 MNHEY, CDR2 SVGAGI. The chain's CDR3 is CASRDSGRAVEQYF. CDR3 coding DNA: TGTGCCAGCAGGGATAGCGGGAGGGCCGTCGAGCAGTACTTC.

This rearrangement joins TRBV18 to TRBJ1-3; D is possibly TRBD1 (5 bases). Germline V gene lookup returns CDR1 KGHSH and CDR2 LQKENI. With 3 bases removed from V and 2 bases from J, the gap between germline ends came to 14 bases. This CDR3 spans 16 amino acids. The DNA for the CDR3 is TGTGCCAGCTCACCGGGGAAGGGGCTTACTGGAAACACCATATATTTT. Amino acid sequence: CASSPGKGLTGNTIYF.

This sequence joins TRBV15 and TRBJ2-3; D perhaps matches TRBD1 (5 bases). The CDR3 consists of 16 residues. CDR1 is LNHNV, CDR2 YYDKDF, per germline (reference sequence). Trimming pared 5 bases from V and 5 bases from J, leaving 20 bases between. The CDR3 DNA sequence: TGTGCCACCAGCGGTCGTGACGCCAGGGTTGAAGATACGCAGTATTTT. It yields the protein CATSGRDARVEDTQYF.

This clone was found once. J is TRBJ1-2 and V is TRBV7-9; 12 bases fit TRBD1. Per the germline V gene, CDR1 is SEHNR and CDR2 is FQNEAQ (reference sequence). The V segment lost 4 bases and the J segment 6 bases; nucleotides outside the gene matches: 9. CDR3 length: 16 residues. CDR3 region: CASSWGRGQGADGYTF. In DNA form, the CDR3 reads TGTGCCAGCAGCTGGGGCCGGGGACAGGGGGCGGATGGCTACACCTTC.

The CDR3 sequence: CSVELSETAYEQYF. CDR3 bases: TGCAGCGTTGAACTCTCCGAGACAGCCTACGAGCAGTACTTC. The J gene is TRBJ2-7, the V gene TRBV29-1; D may be TRBD1 (5 bases). The V gene lost 2 bases and the J gene lost 2 bases, with 13 bases spanning the gap. This CDR3 comprises 14 residues. Germline V gene lookup returns CDR1 SQVTM and CDR2 ANQGSEA.

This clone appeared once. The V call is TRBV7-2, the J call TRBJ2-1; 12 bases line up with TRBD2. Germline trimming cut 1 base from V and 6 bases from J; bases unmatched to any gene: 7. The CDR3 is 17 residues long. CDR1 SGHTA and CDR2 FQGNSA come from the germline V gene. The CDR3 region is CASSLVPRTSGINEQFF. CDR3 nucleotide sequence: TGTGCCAGCAGCTTAGTTCCCAGGACTAGCGGGATCAATGAGCAGTTCTTC. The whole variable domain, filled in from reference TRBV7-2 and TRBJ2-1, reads GAGVSQSPSNKVTEKGKDVELRCDPISGHTALYWYRQSLGQGLEFLIYFQGNSAPDKSGLPSDRFSAERTGGSVSTLTIQRTQQEDSAVYLCASSLVPRTSGINEQFFGPGTRLTVL.

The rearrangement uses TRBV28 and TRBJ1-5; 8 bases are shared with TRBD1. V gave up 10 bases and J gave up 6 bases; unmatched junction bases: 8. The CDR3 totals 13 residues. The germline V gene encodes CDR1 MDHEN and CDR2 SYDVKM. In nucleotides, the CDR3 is TGTGCCACCACCCAGGGGGCCCGTCAGCCCCAGCATTTT. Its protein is CATTQGARQPQHF.

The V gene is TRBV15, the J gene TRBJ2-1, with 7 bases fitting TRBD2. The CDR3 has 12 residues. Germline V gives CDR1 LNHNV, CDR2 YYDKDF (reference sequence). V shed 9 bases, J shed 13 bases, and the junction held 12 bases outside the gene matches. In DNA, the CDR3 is TGTGCCACGGGGCTGGGCGGGACTAAACAGTTCTTC. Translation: CATGLGGTKQFF.

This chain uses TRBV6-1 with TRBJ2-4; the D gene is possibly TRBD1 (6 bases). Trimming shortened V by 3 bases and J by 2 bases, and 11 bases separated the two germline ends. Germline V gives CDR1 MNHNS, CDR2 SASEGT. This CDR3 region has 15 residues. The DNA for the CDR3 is TGTGCCAGCAGTGAGTTACAGGGAACCAAAAACATTCAGTACTTC. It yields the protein CASSELQGTKNIQYF.

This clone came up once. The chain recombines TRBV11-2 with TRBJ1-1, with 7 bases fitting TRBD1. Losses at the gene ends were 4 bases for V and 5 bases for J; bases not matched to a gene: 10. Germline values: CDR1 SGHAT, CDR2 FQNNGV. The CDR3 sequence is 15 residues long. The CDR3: CASSSPGQRSTEAFF. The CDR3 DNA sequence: TGTGCCAGCAGCTCGCCGGGACAGCGATCGACTGAAGCTTTCTTT.

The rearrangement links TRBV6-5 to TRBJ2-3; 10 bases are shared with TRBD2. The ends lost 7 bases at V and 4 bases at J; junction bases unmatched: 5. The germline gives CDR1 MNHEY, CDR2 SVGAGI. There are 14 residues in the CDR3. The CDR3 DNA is TGTGCCAGCACCCCTAGCGGGGGTTCAGATACGCAGTATTTT. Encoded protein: CASTPSGGSDTQYF.

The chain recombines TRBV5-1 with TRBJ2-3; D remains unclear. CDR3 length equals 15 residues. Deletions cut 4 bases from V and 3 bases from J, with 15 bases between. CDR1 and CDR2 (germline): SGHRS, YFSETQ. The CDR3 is CASSVLNSLTDTQYF. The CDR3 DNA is TGCGCCAGCAGCGTTCTAAACTCTTTGACAGATACGCAGTATTTT.

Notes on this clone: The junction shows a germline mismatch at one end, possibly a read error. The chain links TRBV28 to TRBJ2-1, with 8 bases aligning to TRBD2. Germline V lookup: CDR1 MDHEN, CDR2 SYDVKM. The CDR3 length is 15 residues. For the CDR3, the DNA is TGTGCCAGCAATCCCCTAGCGGGCTCCTCCAATGAGCAGTTCTTC. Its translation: CASNPLAGSSNEQFF.